This TCR beta chain was recorded in a study of OX40 agonist ivuxolimab in advanced cancers. Across the whole study: Cancers in dose escalation were hepatocellular, melanoma, renal cell and head and neck. Age averaged around 60 years (range about 20 to 79), and roughly 80% were male.

The germline gives CDR1 LNHDA, CDR2 SQIVND (reference sequence). CDR3 length: 13 amino acids. V gave up 7 bases and J gave up 8 bases, with 14 bases separating them. The protocol was immunoSEQ multiplex PCR, while the TCRdb copy is restricted to in-frame clones and leaves out a portion. The table lists about 55,000 clones, about 88% of them singletons. Blood specimens came from baseline, cycle 4 day 1, and cycle 7 day 1. Sequenced material: CD4+ or CD8+ T cells sorted from blood, taken in a trial of the OX40 agonist ivuxolimab. This TCR came from an adult with an advanced solid tumor such as melanoma, head and neck, liver or kidney cancer. The rearrangement links TRBV19 to TRBJ1-4; no definite D call. The CDR3 region is CASKGPDQEKLFF. In nucleotides, the CDR3 is TGTGCCAGTAAAGGGCCAGATCAGGAAAAACTGTTTTTT.